One and the same sample provided the 4 T cell receptor beta chains below, sequenced in a study of neurological immune-mediated disorders. One entry per CDR3 protein, called by TCRdb with MiXCR from the 5' RACE reads. The sample holds over 90,000 distinct CDR3 sequences, 10% to 14% seen once. Time point denoted: longitudinal time-point 3. Sequenced input: PBMCs. Receptors were obtained from a female donor with HTLV-1-associated myelopathy (HAM/TSP).

This clonotype was detected ten times or more. The chain employs TRBV5-1 and TRBJ2-7; the D is unclear. V shed 2 bases and J shed 3 bases, with 3 bases lying between them. This CDR3 has 11 amino acids. Germline CDR1 reads SGHRS; CDR2 reads YFSETQ. In DNA, the CDR3 is TGCGCCAGCAGCTTAAACTACGAGCAGTACTTC. It codes for CASSLNYEQYF.

The V gene is TRBV7-2, the J gene TRBJ2-5; maybe TRBD2 (6 bases). The CDR3 runs to 17 residues. Looked up from germline, CDR1 is SGHTA and CDR2 is FQGNSA. Trimming stripped 3 bases from V and 1 base from J, with 18 bases between. This CDR3 reads CASSLGSSGGIQETQYF. DNA of the CDR3: TGTGCCAGCAGCTTGGGATCGAGTGGGGGGATCCAAGAGACCCAGTACTTC.

The chain links TRBV5-1 to TRBJ2-3; D is unresolved. V lost 2 bases, J lost 0 bases, and 7 bases lay in between. The CDR3 contains 14 residues. In germline, CDR1 is SGHRS, CDR2 YFSETQ. The CDR3 here is CASSFLGSTDTQYF. CDR3 DNA: TGCGCCAGCAGCTTTCTCGGCAGCACAGATACGCAGTATTTT.

J is TRBJ2-7 and V is TRBV29-1, with D perhaps matching TRBD2 (6 bases). Germline lookup yields CDR1 SQVTM and CDR2 ANQGSEA. CDR3 length equals 12 residues. The CDR3 here is CRGMGGGYEQYF. CDR3 nucleotides: TGCAGGGGAATGGGGGGAGGCTACGAGCAGTACTTC.